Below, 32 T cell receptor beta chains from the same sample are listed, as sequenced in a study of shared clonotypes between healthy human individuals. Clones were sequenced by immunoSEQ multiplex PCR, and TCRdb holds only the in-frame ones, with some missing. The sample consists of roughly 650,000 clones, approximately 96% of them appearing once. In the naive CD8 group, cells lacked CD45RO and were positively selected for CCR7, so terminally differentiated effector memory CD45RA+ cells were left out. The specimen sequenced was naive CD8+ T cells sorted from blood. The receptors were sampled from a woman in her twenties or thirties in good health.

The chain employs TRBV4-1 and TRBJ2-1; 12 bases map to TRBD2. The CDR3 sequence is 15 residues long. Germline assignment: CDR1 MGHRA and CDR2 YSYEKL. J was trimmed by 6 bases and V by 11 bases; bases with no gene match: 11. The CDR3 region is CASQTSGSASNEQFF. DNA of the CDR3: TGCGCCTCCCAGACTAGCGGGAGTGCGAGCAATGAGCAGTTCTTC.

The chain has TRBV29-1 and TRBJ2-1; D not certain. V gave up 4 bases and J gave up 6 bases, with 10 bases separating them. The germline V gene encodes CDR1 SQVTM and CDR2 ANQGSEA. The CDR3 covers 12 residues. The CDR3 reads CSVAAASNEQFF. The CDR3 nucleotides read TGCAGCGTTGCCGCAGCGAGCAATGAGCAGTTCTTC.

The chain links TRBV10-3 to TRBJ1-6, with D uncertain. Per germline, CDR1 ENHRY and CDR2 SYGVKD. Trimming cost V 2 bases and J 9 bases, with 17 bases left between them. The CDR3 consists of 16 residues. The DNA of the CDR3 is TGTGCCATCAGTGAGCCGTCGGGCAGCGTGAGTTCACCCCTCCACTTT. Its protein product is CAISEPSGSVSSPLHF.

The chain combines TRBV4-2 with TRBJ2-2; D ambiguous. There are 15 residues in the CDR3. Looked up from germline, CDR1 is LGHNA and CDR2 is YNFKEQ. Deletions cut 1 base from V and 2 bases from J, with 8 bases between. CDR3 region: CASSQVATNTGELFF. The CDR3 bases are TGTGCCAGCAGCCAAGTCGCCACCAACACCGGGGAGCTGTTTTTT.

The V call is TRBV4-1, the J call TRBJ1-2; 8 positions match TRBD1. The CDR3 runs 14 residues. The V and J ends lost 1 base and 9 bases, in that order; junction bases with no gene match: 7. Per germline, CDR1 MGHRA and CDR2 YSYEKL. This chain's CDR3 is CASSQGIGQGRYTF. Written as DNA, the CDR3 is TGCGCCAGCAGCCAAGGGATTGGACAGGGACGCTACACCTTC.

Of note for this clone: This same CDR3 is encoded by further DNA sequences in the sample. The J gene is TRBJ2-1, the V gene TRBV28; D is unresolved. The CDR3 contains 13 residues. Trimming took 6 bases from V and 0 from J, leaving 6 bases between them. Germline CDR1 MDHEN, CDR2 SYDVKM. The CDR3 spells CASSRSSYNEQFF. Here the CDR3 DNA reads TGTGCCAGCAGCCGTAGCTCCTACAATGAGCAGTTCTTC.

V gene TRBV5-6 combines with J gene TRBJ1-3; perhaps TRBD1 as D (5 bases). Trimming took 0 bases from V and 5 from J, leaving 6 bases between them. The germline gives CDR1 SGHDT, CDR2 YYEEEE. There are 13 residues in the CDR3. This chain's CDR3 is CASSLGGRNTIYF. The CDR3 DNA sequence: TGTGCCAGCAGCTTGGGGGGCAGAAACACCATATATTTT.

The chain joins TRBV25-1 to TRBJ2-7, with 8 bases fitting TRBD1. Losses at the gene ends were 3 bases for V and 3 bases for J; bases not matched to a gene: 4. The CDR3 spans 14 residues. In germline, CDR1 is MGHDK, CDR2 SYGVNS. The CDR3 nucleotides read TGTGCCAGCAGTGAGTATACAGGGGGCTACGAGCAGTACTTC. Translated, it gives CASSEYTGGYEQYF.

The CDR3 nucleotides are TGTGCCAGCAGCTTGCGACCCCCTTCGGCTGAAGCTTTCTTT. Translated, it gives CASSLRPPSAEAFF. V gene TRBV5-6 combines with J gene TRBJ1-1; D gene uncertain. Trimming removed 1 base from V and 6 bases from J, with 13 bases in between. This CDR3 region has 14 residues. Germline CDR1 SGHDT, CDR2 YYEEEE.

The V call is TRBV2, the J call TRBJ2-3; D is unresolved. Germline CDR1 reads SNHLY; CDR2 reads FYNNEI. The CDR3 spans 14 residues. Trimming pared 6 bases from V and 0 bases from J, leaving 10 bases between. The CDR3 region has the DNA TGTGCCAGCAGCAGGACGGTTAGCACAGATACGCAGTATTTT. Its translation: CASSRTVSTDTQYF.

CDR3 amino acids: CASSERSSRSNEQFF. The CDR3 nucleotides read TGTGCCAGCAGTGAAAGATCCTCCAGAAGCAATGAGCAGTTCTTC. The chain uses TRBV2 and TRBJ2-1; D not certain. From germline, CDR1 is SNHLY and CDR2 FYNNEI. The CDR3 consists of 15 residues. V lost 2 bases and J lost 6, with 14 bases in between.

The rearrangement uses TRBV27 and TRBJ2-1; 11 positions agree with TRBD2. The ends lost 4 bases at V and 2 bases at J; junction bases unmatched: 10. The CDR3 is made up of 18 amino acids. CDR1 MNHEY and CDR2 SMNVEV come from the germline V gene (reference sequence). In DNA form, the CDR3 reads TGTGCCAGCAGTTCCCCGTCTAGCGGGAGGACAGCCTACAATGAGCAGTTCTTC. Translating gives CASSSPSSGRTAYNEQFF.

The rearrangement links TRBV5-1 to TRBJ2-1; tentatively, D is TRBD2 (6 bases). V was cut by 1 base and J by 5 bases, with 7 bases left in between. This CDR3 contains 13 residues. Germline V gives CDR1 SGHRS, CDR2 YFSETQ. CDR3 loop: CASSLSSDNEQFF. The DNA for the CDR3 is TGCGCCAGCAGCTTGTCTAGCGACAATGAGCAGTTCTTC.

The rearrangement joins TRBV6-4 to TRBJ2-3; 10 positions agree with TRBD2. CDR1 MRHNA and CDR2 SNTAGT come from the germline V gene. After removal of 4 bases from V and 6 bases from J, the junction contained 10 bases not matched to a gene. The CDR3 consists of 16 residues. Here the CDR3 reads CASSAGLADSTDTQYF. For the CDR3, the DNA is TGTGCCAGCAGTGCTGGACTAGCGGACTCGACTGATACGCAGTATTTT.

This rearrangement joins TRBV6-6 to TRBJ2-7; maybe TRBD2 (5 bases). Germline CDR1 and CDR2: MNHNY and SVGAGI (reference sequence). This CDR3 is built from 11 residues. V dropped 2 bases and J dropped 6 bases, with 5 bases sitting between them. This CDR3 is CASSYAGEQYF. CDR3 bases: TGTGCCAGCAGTTACGCGGGCGAGCAGTACTTC.

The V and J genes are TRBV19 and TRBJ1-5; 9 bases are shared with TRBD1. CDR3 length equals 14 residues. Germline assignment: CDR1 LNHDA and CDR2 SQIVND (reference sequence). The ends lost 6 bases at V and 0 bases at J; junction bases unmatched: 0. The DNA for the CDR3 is TGTGCCAGTAGGGACAGGGGTAGCAATCAGCCCCAGCATTTT. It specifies CASRDRGSNQPQHF.

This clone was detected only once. The CDR3 protein is CASSLAQGLGNTIYF. The CDR3 DNA is TGTGCCAGCAGCTTGGCCCAGGGCCTCGGAAACACCATATATTTT. The V call is TRBV5-4, the J call TRBJ1-3; D is perhaps TRBD1 (5 bases). CDR1 and CDR2 (germline): SGHNT, YYREEE (reference sequence). Deletions cut 0 bases from V and 4 bases from J, with 11 bases between. The CDR3 extends over 15 amino acids.

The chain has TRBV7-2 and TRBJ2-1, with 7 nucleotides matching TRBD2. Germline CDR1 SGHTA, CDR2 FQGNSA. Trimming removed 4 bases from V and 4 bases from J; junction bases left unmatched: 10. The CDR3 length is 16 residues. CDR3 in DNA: TGTGCCAGCAGCTCAAAGCGGGGCCACTTTTACAATGAGCAGTTCTTC. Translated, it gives CASSSKRGHFYNEQFF.

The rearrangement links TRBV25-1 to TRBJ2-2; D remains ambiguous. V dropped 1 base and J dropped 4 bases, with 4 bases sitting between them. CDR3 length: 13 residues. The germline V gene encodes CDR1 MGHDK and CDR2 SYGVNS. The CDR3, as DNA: TGTGCCAGCAGTGAATTAAGCACCGGGGAGCTGTTTTTT. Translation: CASSELSTGELFF.

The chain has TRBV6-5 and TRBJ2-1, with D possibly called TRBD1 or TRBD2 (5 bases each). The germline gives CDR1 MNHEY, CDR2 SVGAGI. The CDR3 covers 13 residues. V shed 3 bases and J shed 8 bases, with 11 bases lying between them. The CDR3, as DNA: TGTGCCAGCAGTTATGGGGGTGTCGATGAGCAGTTCTTC. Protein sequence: CASSYGGVDEQFF.

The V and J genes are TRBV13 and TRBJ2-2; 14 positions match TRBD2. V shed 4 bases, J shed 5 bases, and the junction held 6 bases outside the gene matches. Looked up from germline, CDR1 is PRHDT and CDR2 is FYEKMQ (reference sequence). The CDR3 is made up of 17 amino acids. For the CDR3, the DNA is TGTGCCAGCAGCTCCGGGACTAGCGGGAGTGGGACCGGGGAGCTGTTTTTT. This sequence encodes CASSSGTSGSGTGELFF.

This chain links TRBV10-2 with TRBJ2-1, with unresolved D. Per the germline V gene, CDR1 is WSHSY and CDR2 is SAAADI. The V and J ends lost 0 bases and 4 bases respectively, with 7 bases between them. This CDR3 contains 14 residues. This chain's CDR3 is CASSESKNYNEQFF. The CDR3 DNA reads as TGCGCCAGCAGTGAGTCGAAGAATTACAATGAGCAGTTCTTC.

The CDR3 DNA reads TGCGCCAGCAGCCAAGTACCTAGCGGATCCTACGAGCAGTACTTC. It codes for CASSQVPSGSYEQYF. The V gene is TRBV4-1, the J gene TRBJ2-5; 7 positions match TRBD2. The J call is in doubt because the DNA end fits TRBJ2-7 better. CDR3 length: 15 residues. CDR1 is MGHRA and CDR2 is YSYEKL in the germline V gene.

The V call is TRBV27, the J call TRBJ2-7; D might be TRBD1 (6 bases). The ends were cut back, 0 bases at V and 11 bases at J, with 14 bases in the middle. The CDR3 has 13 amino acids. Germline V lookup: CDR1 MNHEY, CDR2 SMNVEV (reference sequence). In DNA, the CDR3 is TGTGCCAGCAGTTTATCATTCTCAGGGGTTAAGTACTTC. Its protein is CASSLSFSGVKYF.

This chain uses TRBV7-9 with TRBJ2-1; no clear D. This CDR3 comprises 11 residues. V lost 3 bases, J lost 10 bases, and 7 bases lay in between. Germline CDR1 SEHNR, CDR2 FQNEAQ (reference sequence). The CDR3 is CASSFSREQFF. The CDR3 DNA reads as TGTGCCAGCAGCTTTAGCCGGGAGCAGTTCTTC.

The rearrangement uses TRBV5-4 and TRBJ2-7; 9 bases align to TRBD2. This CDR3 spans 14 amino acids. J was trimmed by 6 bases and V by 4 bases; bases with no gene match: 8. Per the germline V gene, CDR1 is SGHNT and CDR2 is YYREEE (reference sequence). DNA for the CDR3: TGTGCCAGCAGCCCGGGGACTAGCCCGCTCGAGCAGTACTTC. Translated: CASSPGTSPLEQYF.

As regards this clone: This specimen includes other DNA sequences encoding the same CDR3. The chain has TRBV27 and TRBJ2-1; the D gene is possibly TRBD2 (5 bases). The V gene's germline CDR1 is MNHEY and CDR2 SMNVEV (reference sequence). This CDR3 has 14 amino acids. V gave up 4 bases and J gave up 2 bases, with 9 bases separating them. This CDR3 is CASSSSGTYNEQFF. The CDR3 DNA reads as TGTGCCAGCAGTTCCTCCGGGACCTACAATGAGCAGTTCTTC.

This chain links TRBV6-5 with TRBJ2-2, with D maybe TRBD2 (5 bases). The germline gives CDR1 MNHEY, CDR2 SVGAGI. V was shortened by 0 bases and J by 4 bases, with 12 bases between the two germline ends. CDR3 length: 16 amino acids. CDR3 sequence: CASSYSIGETTGELFF. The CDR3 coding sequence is TGTGCCAGCAGTTACTCGATTGGGGAGACCACCGGGGAGCTGTTTTTT.

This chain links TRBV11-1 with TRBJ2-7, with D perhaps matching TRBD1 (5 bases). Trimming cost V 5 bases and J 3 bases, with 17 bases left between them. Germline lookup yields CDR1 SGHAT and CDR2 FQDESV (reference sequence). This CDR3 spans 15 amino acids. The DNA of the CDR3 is TGTGCCAGCAGCCAGTCCCTTGACAGTTACTACGAGCAGTACTTC. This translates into CASSQSLDSYYEQYF. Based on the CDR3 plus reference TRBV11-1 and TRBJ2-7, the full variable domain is EAEVAQSPRYKITEKSQAVAFWCDPISGHATLYWYRQILGQGPELLVQFQDESVVDDSQLPKDRFSAERLKGVDSTLKIQPAELGDSAMYLCASSQSLDSYYEQYFGPGTRLTVT.

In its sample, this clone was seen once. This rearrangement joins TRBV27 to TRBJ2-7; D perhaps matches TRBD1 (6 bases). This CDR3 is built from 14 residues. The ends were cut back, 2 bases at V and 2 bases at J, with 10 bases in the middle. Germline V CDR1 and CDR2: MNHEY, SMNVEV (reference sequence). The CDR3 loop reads CASSLQGIAYEQYF. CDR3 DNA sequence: TGTGCCAGCAGTTTACAGGGGATAGCCTACGAGCAGTACTTC.

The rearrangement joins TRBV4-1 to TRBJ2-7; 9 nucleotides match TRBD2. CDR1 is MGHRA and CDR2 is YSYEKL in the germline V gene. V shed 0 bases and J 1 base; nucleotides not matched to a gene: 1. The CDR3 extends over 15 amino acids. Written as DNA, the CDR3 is TGCGCCAGCAGCCAAGATAGCGGGAGATCCTACGAGCAGTACTTC. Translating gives CASSQDSGRSYEQYF.

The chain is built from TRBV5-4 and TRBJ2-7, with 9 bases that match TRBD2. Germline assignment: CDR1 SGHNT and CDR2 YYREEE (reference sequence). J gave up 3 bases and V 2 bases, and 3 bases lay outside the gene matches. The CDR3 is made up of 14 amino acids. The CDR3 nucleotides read TGTGCCAGCAGCTTCGCGGGAGGGAGCTACGAGCAGTACTTC. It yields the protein CASSFAGGSYEQYF.